This T cell receptor beta chain derives from a study of blood T cell repertoires in COVID-19. Study in general: COVID-19 samples from acute and convalescent phases originated in the United States, Italy and Spain. PBMCs, B-cell-depleted T cells, or T cells were the source of the cDNA or gDNA that made up the material.

The CDR3 runs 18 residues. Study processing details: By means of reference gene primer amplification, nucleated cell counts were estimated. Method: immunoSEQ multiplex PCR; TCRdb's copy keeps in-frame clones and lacks some. Clone size and the V and J calls come from that table; the DNA yielded D and trimming. The top ten clones hold roughly 20% of a sample with fewer than 200,000 clones, 80% to 90% of them seen once. The rearrangement links TRBV21-1 to TRBJ1-2. TRBV21-1 corresponds to a pseudogene. This sequence was found in a man in his 70s with active or convalescent COVID-19. The specimen was peripheral blood. This CDR3 reads CASSKACCGERATYGYTF. The DNA of the CDR3 is TGTGCCAGCAGCAAAGCTTGTTGTGGGGAGAGGGCGACCTATGGCTACACCTTC.